A selection of T cell receptor beta chains follows, all from one sample in a study of shared clonotypes between healthy human individuals. Profiled with immunoSEQ multiplex PCR; TCRdb holds only in-frame clones, not every one. The sample consists of fewer than 650,000 clones, roughly four fifths of them appearing once. Sequencing input: PBMCs. These receptors originate from a woman between 40 and 55 years old in good health. Some clones in this sample may be carry-over from other donors' samples. The CDR3 runs from the conserved cysteine through the conserved F or W. The D gene is left open where the match is weak. Not all rows give a size; the values are once, few, many and, for expanded clones, a class.

TRBJ1-1,TRBV7-9,TRBD1,.,CASSYKPTGMVGTEAFF,TGTGCCAGCAGCTACAAGCCGACAGGGATGGTTGGCACTGAAGCTTTCTTT
TRBJ2-2,TRBV14,.,.,CASSQRRGGGELFF,TGTGCCAGCAGCCAACGGAGAGGTGGCGGGGAGCTGTTTTTT
TRBJ2-5,TRBV6-1,.,once,CASRKQETQYF,TGTGCCAGCCGGAAACAAGAGACCCAGTACTTC
TRBJ1-2,TRBV7-9,.,.,CASSLSDENYGYTF,TGTGCCAGCAGCTTATCTGACGAAAACTATGGCTACACCTTC
TRBJ2-2,TRBV19,.,.,CASRDTNTGELFF,TGTGCCAGCAGGGATACGAACACCGGGGAGCTGTTTTTT
TRBJ2-1,TRBV4-3,.,.,CASSQARWNEQFF,TGCGCCAGCAGCCAAGCCAGATGGAATGAGCAGTTCTTC
TRBJ2-1,TRBV6-1,TRBD1,.,CASNKDRVPYNEQFF,TGTGCCAGCAACAAAGACAGGGTGCCCTACAATGAGCAGTTCTTC
TRBJ1-1,TRBV14,.,.,CASSQVLGMNTEAFF,TGTGCCAGCAGCCAAGTCTTGGGCATGAACACTGAAGCTTTCTTT
TRBJ2-2,TRBV7-9,TRBD2,.,CASSLGGRDTGELFF,TGTGCCAGCAGCTTGGGCGGGAGGGACACCGGGGAGCTGTTTTTT
TRBJ2-1,TRBV28,.,.,CASSSSRWGQGSITIEQFF,.
TRBJ1-2,TRBV5-6,.,.,CASSLAGLPGGYTF,TGTGCCAGCAGCTTGGCGGGCTTACCAGGTGGCTACACCTTC
TRBJ2-3,TRBV29-1,.,few,CSVEDSTDTQYF,TGCAGCGTTGAGGACAGCACAGATACGCAGTATTTT
TRBJ1-6,TRBV25-1,.,once,CASSEFGGVSPLHF,TGTGCCAGCAGTGAATTTGGGGGCGTTTCACCCCTCCACTTT
TRBJ2-1,TRBV7-6,TRBD2,.,CASSRSGGQSSYNEQFF,TGTGCCAGCAGCCGAAGCGGGGGCCAGAGCTCCTACAATGAGCAGTTCTTC
TRBJ2-7,TRBV6-5,TRBD2,.,CASRLKREGTYEQYF,TGTGCCAGCAGATTAAAGCGGGAGGGCACCTACGAGCAGTACTTC
TRBJ2-7,TRBV5-4,TRBD2,.,CASSSGLAGGEQYF,TGTGCCAGCAGCTCCGGACTAGCGGGAGGCGAGCAGTACTTC
TRBJ1-2,TRBV5-4,.,.,CASSLQNKYGYTF,TGTGCCAGCAGCTTACAGAATAAGTATGGCTACACCTTC
TRBJ2-5,TRBV2,.,.,CASSVEAEETQYF,TGTGCCAGCAGTGTAGAAGCGGAAGAGACCCAGTACTTC
TRBJ1-2,TRBV28,.,.,CASTGGGVYGYTF,TGTGCCAGCACCGGTGGGGGGGTCTATGGCTACACCTTC
TRBJ1-1,TRBV19,TRBD1,.,CASSIGTGVRTEAFF,TGTGCCAGTAGTATAGGGACAGGGGTTCGGACTGAAGCTTTCTTT
TRBJ2-1,TRBV7-2,TRBD1,.,CASSPGTGQEQFF,TGTGCCAGCAGCCCCGGGACAGGGCAAGAGCAGTTCTTC
TRBJ2-1,TRBV28,TRBD2,.,CASRGISGRHNEQFF,TGTGCCAGCAGGGGGATTAGCGGGAGACACAATGAGCAGTTCTTC
TRBJ2-6,TRBV7-6,.,.,CASSPATGANVLTF,TGTGCCAGCAGCCCCGCTACGGGGGCCAACGTCCTGACTTTC
TRBJ2-5,TRBV6-5,.,.,CASSYGARGETQYF,TGTGCCAGCAGTTACGGGGCCAGGGGAGAGACCCAGTACTTC
TRBJ1-1,TRBV4-3,.,once,CASSQVLGNTEAFF,TGCGCCAGCAGCCAAGTTTTAGGGAACACTGAAGCTTTCTTT
TRBJ2-6,TRBV28,.,many,CASSPSLGSGANVLTF,TGTGCCAGCAGTCCCTCTCTAGGCTCTGGGGCCAACGTCCTGACTTTC
TRBJ2-7,TRBV27,TRBD1,.,CASAQKWDRGHEQYF,TGTGCCAGCGCTCAAAAGTGGGACAGGGGCCACGAGCAGTACTTC
TRBJ1-5,TRBV7-6,.,.,CASSPGAGGYQPQHF,TGTGCCAGCAGCCCGGGTGCGGGGGGATATCAGCCCCAGCATTTT
TRBJ2-7,TRBV11-3,TRBD1,.,CASSLRPTGVHEQYF,TGTGCCAGCAGCTTACGGCCTACAGGGGTCCACGAGCAGTACTTC
TRBJ1-6,TRBV5-1,.,few,CASSPDYNSPLHF,TGCGCCAGCAGTCCGGATTATAATTCACCCCTCCACTTT
TRBJ2-7,TRBV19,TRBD2,.,CASSIGTSGGEQYF,TGTGCCAGTAGTATAGGGACTAGCGGTGGCGAGCAGTACTTC
TRBJ2-1,TRBV2,.,.,CACKRGPNEQFF,TGTGCCTGCAAACGGGGTCCCAATGAGCAGTTCTTC
TRBJ2-7,TRBV11-2,.,.,CASSLAGLAPEQYF,TGTGCCAGCAGCTTAGCGGGATTAGCACCCGAGCAGTACTTC
TRBJ1-5,TRBV28,.,.,CASSPPSGAQPQHF,TGTGCCAGCAGTCCCCCCTCAGGGGCACAGCCCCAGCATTTT
TRBJ1-3,TRBV7-2,.,.,CASNRPGSGNTIYF,TGTGCCAGCAACCGTCCGGGCTCTGGAAACACCATATATTTT
TRBJ2-1,TRBV19,.,.,CASSMVAGNNEQFF,TGTGCCAGTAGTATGGTGGCAGGGAACAATGAGCAGTTCTTC
TRBJ2-1,TRBV28,TRBD2,.,CASSFRGLAGIYEQFF,TGTGCCAGCAGTTTCCGGGGACTAGCGGGGATATATGAGCAGTTCTTC
TRBJ1-4,TRBV28,.,few,CASLVSGANEKLFF,TGTGCCAGCCTTGTATCCGGGGCTAATGAAAAACTGTTTTTT
TRBJ2-7,TRBV5-5,TRBD1,.,CASSYGTGPYEQYF,TGTGCCAGCAGCTATGGGACAGGGCCCTACGAGCAGTACTTC
TRBJ2-1,TRBV5-1,TRBD2,few,CASSLAPAGSYNEQFF,TGCGCCAGCAGCTTGGCACCAGCGGGGTCCTACAATGAGCAGTTCTTC
TRBJ2-1,TRBV5-1,.,.,CASSLIQTYNEQFF,TGCGCCAGCAGCTTGATCCAAACGTACAATGAGCAGTTCTTC
TRBJ2-7,TRBV15,TRBD2,few,CATSREGLADTYEQYF,TGTGCCACCAGCAGAGAGGGACTAGCGGACACCTACGAGCAGTACTTC
TRBJ2-7,TRBV19,TRBD1,.,CASRGQGASHPYEQYF,TGTGCCAGTAGGGGACAGGGGGCTTCCCACCCCTACGAGCAGTACTTC
TRBJ1-2,TRBV4-3,.,.,CASSQDTAGYGYTF,TGCGCCAGCAGCCAAGACACTGCGGGCTATGGCTACACCTTC
TRBJ2-2,TRBV25-1,.,.,CASSEGKGSGELFF,TGTGCCAGCAGTGAAGGGAAGGGTTCCGGGGAGCTGTTTTTT
TRBJ1-1,TRBV19,TRBD1,.,CASISTGGKAFF,TGTGCCAGTATCTCGACAGGGGGTAAAGCTTTCTTT
TRBJ2-5,TRBV7-2,TRBD2,.,CASSLFPPLAGGGETQYF,TGTGCCAGCAGCTTATTTCCTCCGCTAGCGGGAGGGGGAGAGACCCAGTACTTC
TRBJ2-7,TRBV4-1,.,.,CASSQDGQGTYEQYF,TGCGCCAGCAGCCAAGATGGGCAGGGGACCTACGAGCAGTACTTC
TRBJ2-5,TRBV9,TRBD2,.,CASSVGGLAGVQETQYF,TGTGCCAGCAGCGTAGGGGGACTAGCGGGAGTCCAAGAGACCCAGTACTTC
TRBJ1-2,TRBV23-1,.,.,CASSQSGTDYGYTF,TGCGCCAGCAGTCAATCCGGGACGGACTATGGCTACACCTTC